These 21 T cell receptor beta chains share one sample of origin, sequenced in a study of molecular identifiers for immune sequencing clone quantification (dated by TCRdb to 2016 to 2018). The protocol used for the library was PCR. The listed sequencing device is NextSeq 500. TCRdb itself trimmed the public reads at Q25 with fastp, ran MiXCR and retained productive beta chains. Every entry covers one CDR3 protein and lists the most common genes and DNA from its rows. In this sample the table shows more than 450,000 distinct CDR3 sequences, around 23% of which occur a single time. The ten top clones hold approximately 0.76% of the sample. Specimen: naive CD8+ T cells from blood, with Jurkat cell RNA spiked in. Interpreted using the paper, the cell subset or site label stands for: FACS-sorted CD8+CD4-CCR7+CD45RA+ naive T cells. These TCRs come from a human donor in good health. Some libraries in this study had Jurkat cell RNA spiked in.

This clonotype has ten or more counts. The gene calls are TRBV24-1 and TRBJ2-2; possible D gene TRBD2, 5 bases. Per germline, CDR1 KGHDR and CDR2 SFDVKD. V lost 2 bases and J 5 bases, leaving 14 bases between the germline ends. The CDR3 consists of 16 residues. The CDR3, as DNA: TGTGCCACCAGTGATTCGAGCTGGGCGGGTACCGGGGAGCTGTTTTTT. Translating gives CATSDSSWAGTGELFF.

A remark on this clonotype: A read error is possible here, since a much larger clone lies one base away. CDR3 sequence: CASSPDQGGPDTEAFF. CDR3 sequence (DNA): TGTGCCAGCAGCCCAGATCAGGGGGGGCCTGACACTGAAGCTTTCTTT. The chain recombines TRBV7-9 with TRBJ1-1; TRBD1 matches 7 bases. The CDR3 covers 16 residues. The germline CDR1 and CDR2 sequences are SEHNR and FQNEAQ (reference sequence). Germline trimming cut 5 bases from V and 3 bases from J; bases unmatched to any gene: 12.

The V gene is TRBV11-3, the J gene TRBJ2-1; TRBD2 aligns across 10 bases. V dropped 5 bases and J dropped 9; count of bases not matched to a gene: 13. Germline V gene sequence: CDR1 SGHNT, CDR2 YENEEA. CDR3 length: 16 amino acids. CDR3 DNA: TGTGCCAGCAGCGCCTGGGCTAGCGGGGGATCAGGTGAGCAGTTCTTC. Its translation is CASSAWASGGSGEQFF.

On this clonotype: A much bigger clone sits one base away, suggesting this may be a read error. The conserved phenylalanine or tryptophan normally closing the CDR3 is absent here, so this likely arose from a read error. The chain employs TRBV5-1 and TRBJ2-7, with 10 bases fitting TRBD2. Germline lookup yields CDR1 SGHRS and CDR2 YFSETQ. J gave up 4 bases and V 4 bases, and 11 bases lay outside the gene matches. The CDR3 is made up of 16 amino acids. In DNA, the CDR3 is TGCGCCAGCAGCCCGACTTACGGACTAGCGGCATACGAGCAGTACTAC. This sequence encodes CASSPTYGLAAYEQYY.

The chain carries TRBV7-6 and TRBJ2-7, with a tentative D call TRBD1 (8 bases). The CDR3 runs 15 residues. Deletions cut 6 bases from V and 1 base from J, with 16 bases between. The V gene's germline CDR1 is SGHVS and CDR2 FNYEAQ. CDR3 in amino acids: CASSYDRGLSYEQYF. Here the CDR3 DNA reads TGTGCCAGCAGTTATGACAGGGGACTATCCTACGAGCAGTACTTC.

Note on this clonotype: A read error may produce the germline difference seen at one junction end. The chain has TRBV6-5 and TRBJ1-5; D is possibly TRBD1 (5 bases). Looked up from germline, CDR1 is MNHEY and CDR2 is SVGAGI. CDR3 length: 14 amino acids. CDR3 bases: TGTGCCAGCAGTTATGGGGGGAGCAATCAGCCCCGGCATTTT. Translating it yields CASSYGGSNQPRHF.

The chain joins TRBV28 to TRBJ2-5; a possible D gene is TRBD1 (6 bases). The ends were cut back, 3 bases at V and 4 bases at J, with 15 bases in the middle. Per the germline V gene, CDR1 is MDHEN and CDR2 is SYDVKM. The CDR3 length is 15 residues. CDR3 sequence reads: CASSFRRGDRETQYF. Here the CDR3 DNA reads TGTGCCAGCAGTTTTCGCAGGGGCGATAGAGAGACCCAGTACTTC.

This clonotype was observed many times. This chain links TRBV23-1 with TRBJ2-3; perhaps TRBD2 as D (6 bases). TRBV23-1 is labeled an ORF, and its function is uncertain. V lost 8 bases and J lost 0, with 18 bases in between. The CDR3 is 16 residues long. The CDR3 loop is CASLMGGPSSTDTQYF. DNA for the CDR3: TGCGCCAGCTTGATGGGGGGACCCTCTAGCACAGATACGCAGTATTTT.

As concerns this clonotype: The missing conserved phenylalanine or tryptophan at the end of this CDR3 makes a read error likely. The chain combines TRBV7-9 with TRBJ2-7; no definite D call. Trimming shortened V by 3 bases and J by 3 bases, and 6 bases separated the two germline ends. Germline V lookup: CDR1 SEHNR, CDR2 FQNEAQ (reference sequence). This CDR3 has 12 amino acids. CDR3 coding DNA: TGTGCCAGCAGCTTCGTCAGCTACGAGCAGTACTCC. Protein: CASSFVSYEQYS.

Note on this clonotype: No conserved phenylalanine or tryptophan is present at the end of the CDR3, so a read error is the likely explanation. It is unclear where the CDR3 begins or ends on the DNA, so no DNA is shown, and the CDR3 is as TCRdb lists it. The chain links TRBV9 to TRBJ2-1. The CDR3 region is 15 residues in length, termini included. Germline assignment: CDR1 SGDLS and CDR2 YYNGEE. The CDR3 reads CASSVMTVSYNEQSS.

This clonotype appeared many times. The chain links TRBV12-3 or TRBV12-4 to TRBJ1-1; 8 bases map to TRBD1. The CDR3 totals 12 residues. Losses at the gene ends were 4 bases for V and 6 bases for J; bases not matched to a gene: 1. CDR3 coding DNA: TGTGCCAGCAGTTGGGGACAGGCTGAAGCTTTCTTT. Its translation is CASSWGQAEAFF.

A few counts support this clonotype. The rearrangement links TRBV13 to TRBJ1-1; D possibly corresponds to TRBD1 (6 bases). CDR1 and CDR2 (germline): PRHDT, FYEKMQ (reference sequence). The CDR3 covers 12 residues. Trimming left V 8 bases short and J 8 bases short, with 15 bases between. The CDR3 spells CASRKTGTEAFF. The CDR3 DNA follows: TGTGCCAGCCGTAAGACCGGGACAGAAGCTTTCTTT.

The J gene is TRBJ2-7, the V gene TRBV11-2; no reliable D call. Trimming cost V 2 bases and J 6 bases, with 14 bases left between them. CDR1 and CDR2 (germline): SGHAT, FQNNGV. CDR3 length: 14 amino acids. The CDR3 DNA reads as TGTGCCAGCAGCTTAAGTCCATTGGGGTTCGAGCAGTACTTC. Translated, it gives CASSLSPLGFEQYF.

This chain joins TRBV4-1 and TRBJ2-5, with TRBD1 matching 7 bases. The J segment lost 4 bases and the V segment lost 0 bases, leaving 2 bases of the junction unmatched. Looked up from germline, CDR1 is MGHRA and CDR2 is YSYEKL. The CDR3 loop spans 14 amino acids. The CDR3 spells CASSQENRGETQYF. The CDR3 nucleotides read TGCGCCAGCAGCCAAGAAAACAGGGGAGAGACCCAGTACTTC.

The V gene is TRBV30, the J gene TRBJ2-6; D remains unclear. The V gene lost 5 bases and the J gene lost 3 bases, with 5 bases spanning the gap. CDR3 length equals 12 residues. CDR1 is GTSNPN, CDR2 SVGIG, per germline (reference sequence). The CDR3 DNA reads TGTGCCTGGCTATATGGGGCCAACGTCCTGACTTTC. Its protein is CAWLYGANVLTF.

V is TRBV12-3 or TRBV12-4 and J is TRBJ2-3; 10 bases align to TRBD1. This CDR3 region has 14 residues. V was clipped by 10 bases and J by 8 bases; unmatched bases: 12. The CDR3 spells CATGGTGVSGTQYF. The CDR3 nucleotides are TGTGCCACCGGGGGGACAGGGGTTTCCGGTACGCAGTATTTT.

This clonotype was seen repeatedly, ten times or more. CDR3: CASSLPTDYSNQPQHF. CDR3 nucleotide sequence: TGTGCCAGCAGCCTCCCGACAGACTATAGCAATCAGCCCCAGCATTTT. The chain links TRBV12-3 or TRBV12-4 to TRBJ1-5, with D maybe TRBD1 (5 bases). Between the trimmed V and J ends, which lost 6 bases and 0 bases, there was a span of 15 bases. The CDR3 totals 16 residues.

In the case of this clonotype: A junction boundary mismatches the germline segment, possibly from a read error. V and J are TRBV6-5 and TRBJ2-1, with 9 nucleotides matching TRBD2. Germline lookup yields CDR1 MNHEY and CDR2 SVGAGI. The CDR3 runs to 18 residues. This CDR3 is CASSYSTIGTSSYNAQFF. CDR3 DNA sequence: TGTGCCAGCAGTTACTCTACAATAGGGACTAGCTCCTACAATGCGCAGTTCTTC.

This chain links TRBV11-3 with TRBJ2-5, with 9 positions matching TRBD1. The CDR3 spans 14 residues. The V segment lost 5 bases and the J segment 5 bases; nucleotides outside the gene matches: 6. Germline-derived CDR1 and CDR2 are SGHNT and YENEEA. The CDR3 loop is CASSPRTGDETQYF. The CDR3 coding sequence is TGTGCCAGCAGCCCAAGGACAGGGGATGAGACCCAGTACTTC.

This clonotype was seen a few times. The rearrangement links TRBV4-1 to TRBJ1-2; the D is unclear. The germline gives CDR1 MGHRA, CDR2 YSYEKL. Between the trimmed V and J ends, which lost 1 base and 8 bases, there was a span of 17 bases. CDR3 length: 15 residues. The CDR3, as DNA: TGCGCCAGCAGCCAAGGGACTGAGCCTTTCGTAGGCTACACCTTC. This translates into CASSQGTEPFVGYTF.

This clonotype was seen more than once but under ten times. The chain links TRBV28 to TRBJ2-7; no clear D gene. CDR3 length: 12 amino acids. V dropped 5 bases and J dropped 7 bases, with 12 bases sitting between them. The germline gives CDR1 MDHEN, CDR2 SYDVKM. The CDR3 is CASSPSVWEQYF. CDR3 in DNA: TGTGCCAGCAGTCCCTCCGTTTGGGAGCAGTACTTC.